These T cell receptor beta chains were read from a single sample in a study of blood T cell repertoires in COVID-19. Clones were read by immunoSEQ multiplex PCR, and TCRdb kept only the in-frame ones, dropping some. The table lists roughly 250,000 clones, about 86% of them singletons. What was sequenced was PBMCs or T cells enriched from blood (not recorded which). The receptors were sampled from a woman in her 40s with acute COVID-19. CDR3s include the opening cysteine and the closing phenylalanine or tryptophan. D genes are given only for firm matches. Part of the rows lack a size; the others show once, few, many or a class for expanded clones.

CASSPRGTGGFYEQYF,TGTGCCAGCAGCCCAAGGGGGACAGGGGGCTTCTACGAGCAGTACTTC,NA,TRBV14,TRBD1,16,TRBJ2-7
CASMGGLGNQPQHF,TGTGCCAGCATGGGAGGGCTGGGCAATCAGCCCCAGCATTTT,NA,TRBV6-6,NA,14,TRBJ1-5
CASSLGGEETQYF,TGCGCCAGCAGCTTGGGCGGAGAAGAGACCCAGTACTTC,NA,TRBV5-1,NA,13,TRBJ2-5
CASSPDIGGTGNYGYTF,TGTGCCAGCAGCCCAGATATTGGAGGGACAGGAAACTATGGCTACACCTTC,NA,TRBV9,TRBD1,17,TRBJ1-2
CASSYSGASANYGYTF,TGTGCCAGCAGTTACTCGGGGGCGTCAGCTAACTATGGCTACACCTTC,few,TRBV6-5,NA,16,TRBJ1-2
CASSLGTESGYTF,TGTGCCAGCAGCTTAGGGACAGAAAGTGGCTACACCTTC,NA,TRBV11-2,NA,13,TRBJ1-2
CASSHRDTGTGELFF,TGTGCCAGCAGTCACCGGGACACGGGAACCGGGGAGCTGTTTTTT,NA,TRBV7-8,NA,15,TRBJ2-2
CASSPRPLVAPQETQYF,TGTGCCAGCAGCCCCCGTCCACTAGTCGCCCCTCAAGAGACCCAGTACTTC,NA,TRBV11-2,NA,17,TRBJ2-5
CASSPFRGRRRTGELFF,TGTGCCAGCAGCCCTTTTCGAGGGAGGCGACGCACCGGGGAGCTGTTTTTT,NA,TRBV11-3,NA,17,TRBJ2-2
CASSITGNSYEQYF,TGTGCCAGCAGCATCACAGGGAACTCCTACGAGCAGTACTTC,NA,TRBV7-9,NA,14,TRBJ2-7
CASSLGGRTANTEAFF,TGCGCCAGCAGCTTGGGGGGCCGGACGGCGAACACTGAAGCTTTCTTT,NA,TRBV5-1,NA,16,TRBJ1-1
CASSWTSGFQETQYF,TGTGCCAGCAGTTGGACTAGCGGATTCCAAGAGACCCAGTACTTC,NA,TRBV2,TRBD2,15,TRBJ2-5
CAWSVPGQIGETQYF,TGTGCCTGGAGTGTACCGGGACAGATAGGCGAGACCCAGTACTTC,NA,TRBV30,TRBD1,15,TRBJ2-5
CATSRDGGRGTDTQYF,TGTGCCACCAGCAGAGACGGTGGGCGGGGCACAGATACGCAGTATTTT,NA,TRBV15,NA,16,TRBJ2-3
CASSQVQGLGEQYF,TGTGCCAGCAGCCAAGTGCAGGGTCTGGGGGAGCAGTACTTC,NA,TRBV3-1/TRBV3-2,NA,14,TRBJ2-7
CASSLSGPTEAFF,TGTGCCAGCAGTTTATCGGGTCCGACTGAAGCTTTCTTT,NA,TRBV12-3/TRBV12-4,NA,13,TRBJ1-1
CASSQDGQRSYEQYF,TGTGCCAGCAGCCAAGATGGCCAGCGGAGCTACGAGCAGTACTTC,NA,TRBV3-1/TRBV3-2,NA,15,TRBJ2-7
CASRGDSNTDTQYF,TGTGCCAGCAGGGGGGACAGCAACACAGATACGCAGTATTTT,once,TRBV2,TRBD1,14,TRBJ2-3
CASSVRQTGYYGYTF,TGTGCCAGCAGCGTCAGACAGACTGGCTACTATGGCTACACCTTC,NA,TRBV9,NA,15,TRBJ1-2
CASSDGTAYEQYF,TGCGCCAGCAGTGATGGGACAGCCTACGAGCAGTACTTC,few,TRBV10-1,TRBD1,13,TRBJ2-7
CASSQDCMREGPGQPQHF,TGTGCCAGCAGCCAAGATTGTATGCGGGAGGGCCCAGGGCAGCCCCAGCATTTT,NA,TRBV3-1/TRBV3-2,NA,18,TRBJ1-5
CASLQGRNTEAFF,TGCGCCAGCTTGCAGGGGAGGAACACTGAAGCTTTCTTT,NA,TRBV10-2,NA,13,TRBJ1-1
CSVERDRASSYNEQFF,TGCAGCGTTGAAAGGGACAGGGCGAGCTCCTACAATGAGCAGTTCTTC,NA,TRBV29-1,TRBD1,16,TRBJ2-1
CASKIQGPSTDTQYF,TGTGCCAGCAAAATACAGGGCCCTAGCACAGATACGCAGTATTTT,NA,TRBV5-4,NA,15,TRBJ2-3
CASSDIGQGGSGANVLTF,TGTGCCAGTAGTGATATAGGACAGGGCGGCTCTGGGGCCAACGTCCTGACTTTC,NA,TRBV19,TRBD1,18,TRBJ2-6